Listed here are 22 T cell receptor beta chains from one sample, sequenced in a study of chemoradiotherapy in HPV16-positive cancers. Method: immunoSEQ multiplex PCR; TCRdb's copy keeps in-frame clones and lacks some. The profile shows approximately 27,000 clones, roughly 80% of them singletons. The starting material was blood, obtained from a patient who underwent chemoradiotherapy. Receptors originate from a human donor with HPV-associated anogenital cancer.

This clone has just one count. The rearrangement joins TRBV29-1 to TRBJ1-4; D is unresolved. Trimming removed 5 bases at V and 8 bases at J, with 15 bases between. Germline-derived CDR1 and CDR2 are SQVTM and ANQGSEA. The CDR3 runs 13 residues. CDR3 nucleotide sequence: TGCAGCGTTCAGACCCTCGGCGGGGAAAAACTGTTTTTT. Amino acids: CSVQTLGGEKLFF. Combining the CDR3 with reference TRBV29-1 and TRBJ1-4 gives the whole variable domain SAVISQKPSRDICQRGTSLTIQCQVDSQVTMMFWYRQQPGQSLTLIATANQGSEATYESGFVIDKFPISRPNLTFSTLTVSNMSPEDSSIYLCSVQTLGGEKLFFGSGTQLSVL.

This chain links TRBV5-1 with TRBJ2-6; 8 bases are a match to TRBD1. Trimming at V came to 2 bases and at J to 0 bases, leaving 4 bases not matched to a gene. Germline CDR1 and CDR2: SGHRS and YFSETQ. The CDR3 has 17 amino acids. The CDR3 DNA follows: TGCGCCAGCAGCTTTCAGGGGGCACGCTCTGGGGCCAACGTCCTGACTTTC. This gives the protein CASSFQGARSGANVLTF.

The chain is built from TRBV18 and TRBJ1-2, with D possibly being TRBD1 (5 bases). Germline V gives CDR1 KGHSH, CDR2 LQKENI. V was pared by 3 bases and J by 4 bases, with 6 bases between. The CDR3 loop spans 12 amino acids. CDR3 sequence (DNA): TGTGCCAGCTCACCCGGGACCTATGGCTACACCTTC. As protein: CASSPGTYGYTF.

The V gene is TRBV30, the J gene TRBJ1-2; D unclear. V was cut by 8 bases and J by 4 bases, with 11 bases left in between. The CDR3 runs to 11 residues. Germline V gene data show CDR1 as GTSNPN and CDR2 as SVGIG (reference sequence). The CDR3 bases are TGTGCCGCAACAGAAACCTATGGCTACACCTTC. Amino acids: CAATETYGYTF.

The rearrangement uses TRBV7-9 and TRBJ1-2, with D tentatively TRBD1 (5 bases). CDR1 and CDR2 (germline): SEHNR, FQNEAQ (reference sequence). With 2 bases removed from V and 4 bases from J, the gap between germline ends came to 11 bases. CDR3 length: 14 residues. CDR3 DNA sequence: TGTGCCAGCAGCTTAAGGGGACCCAGCTATGGCTACACCTTC. Protein product: CASSLRGPSYGYTF. Variable domain in full (rest from reference TRBV7-9 and TRBJ1-2): DTGVSQNPRHKITKRGQNVTFRCDPISEHNRLYWYRQTLGQGPEFLTYFQNEAQLEKSRLLSDRFSAERPKGSFSTLEIQRTEQGDSAMYLCASSLRGPSYGYTFGSGTRLTVV.

This clone was found once. The rearrangement joins TRBV28 to TRBJ1-5; the match to TRBD1 covers 7 bases. J gave up 3 bases and V 6 bases, and 8 bases lay outside the gene matches. This CDR3 contains 15 residues. Germline V gene sequence: CDR1 MDHEN, CDR2 SYDVKM. CDR3 bases: TGTGCCAGCAGCCCCGTACAGGGGAACAATCAGCCCCAGCATTTT. Translation gives CASSPVQGNNQPQHF.

This clone has just a few counts. The gene calls are TRBV6-1 and TRBJ1-2; 8 nucleotides line up with TRBD1. V lost 4 bases, J lost 7 bases, and 5 bases stayed unmatched. Per the germline V gene, CDR1 is MNHNS and CDR2 is SASEGT. This CDR3 has 13 residues. CDR3 in amino acids: CASSVQGAFGYTF. The DNA of the CDR3 is TGTGCCAGCAGTGTGCAGGGGGCGTTTGGCTACACCTTC.

A single count supports this clone. V and J are TRBV5-8 and TRBJ1-1; D call uncertain. The CDR3 runs 13 residues. V was pared by 0 bases and J by 5 bases, with 8 bases between. CDR1 and CDR2 (germline): SGHTS, YDEGEE. CDR3 sequence reads: CASSLGSRTEAFF. The CDR3 coding sequence is TGTGCCAGCAGCTTGGGGTCTCGGACTGAAGCTTTCTTT.

The chain recombines TRBV19 with TRBJ1-2; TRBD1 matches at 8 bases. The J segment lost 4 bases and the V segment lost 4 bases, leaving 8 bases of the junction unmatched. This CDR3 has 15 amino acids. The germline CDR1 and CDR2 sequences are LNHDA and SQIVND (reference sequence). Here the CDR3 reads CASSTDRGRVYGYTF. CDR3 bases: TGTGCCAGTAGTACCGACAGGGGTCGAGTCTATGGCTACACCTTC.

The chain carries TRBV7-6 and TRBJ2-1; TRBD2 aligns across 9 bases. Trimming took 5 bases from V and 3 from J; bases not matched to a gene: 5. This CDR3 has 15 amino acids. Germline V gene sequence: CDR1 SGHVS, CDR2 FNYEAQ. CDR3 loop: CASSLSGGNYNEQFF. The CDR3 DNA follows: TGTGCCAGCAGCCTAAGCGGGGGGAACTACAATGAGCAGTTCTTC.

The genes are TRBV27 and TRBJ2-5; D might be TRBD2 (5 bases). CDR3 length: 15 amino acids. V gave up 8 bases and J gave up 0 bases, with 16 bases separating them. Germline loops: CDR1 MNHEY, CDR2 SMNVEV (reference sequence). CDR3: CASRTRAVYQETQYF. Here the CDR3 DNA reads TGTGCCAGCCGGACGAGGGCCGTATACCAAGAGACCCAGTACTTC.

V gene TRBV19 combines with J gene TRBJ1-6; D is unresolved. The CDR3 spans 13 residues. Trimming cost V 3 bases and J 7 bases, with 7 bases left between them. Germline V lookup: CDR1 LNHDA, CDR2 SQIVND (reference sequence). CDR3 sequence: CASSIGRNSPLHF. CDR3 DNA sequence: TGTGCCAGTAGTATCGGACGGAATTCACCCCTCCACTTT.

This clone was detected only a few times. At one boundary the junction diverges from the germline segment, which might be a read error. This chain links TRBV20-1 with TRBJ1-1; D gene unclear. The CDR3 runs to 9 residues. The germline V gene encodes CDR1 DFQATT and CDR2 SNEGSKA (reference sequence). The CDR3 protein is CSAAPATVF. As DNA, the CDR3 is TGCAGTGCTGCCCCCGCCACGGTATTT.

The V gene is TRBV7-9, the J gene TRBJ1-1; no definite D call. Trimming took 3 bases from V and 1 from J, leaving 6 bases between them. Germline V CDR1 and CDR2: SEHNR, FQNEAQ (reference sequence). The CDR3 sequence is 13 residues long. The CDR3 nucleotides are TGTGCCAGCAGCTTTCAACCGAACACTGAAGCTTTCTTT. Protein sequence: CASSFQPNTEAFF.

This clone has only one observation. The chain carries TRBV19 and TRBJ1-1; a weak D match, TRBD1 (5 bases). CDR1 is LNHDA, CDR2 SQIVND, per germline (reference sequence). The CDR3 has 12 amino acids. Trimming shortened V by 6 bases and J by 4 bases, and 9 bases separated the two germline ends. CDR3 DNA sequence: TGTGCCAGTAGGGCCGGGGGCACTGAAGCTTTCTTT. Its protein product is CASRAGGTEAFF.

This clone was picked up one time. The chain couples TRBV9 to TRBJ1-2; the D gene is possibly TRBD1 (5 bases). The CDR3 runs to 15 residues. Trimming took off 7 bases at V and 1 base at J, with 17 bases between the two ends. Germline V gives CDR1 SGDLS, CDR2 YYNGEE. Here the CDR3 reads CASSQGGKVNYGYTF. CDR3 nucleotides: TGTGCCAGCTCTCAGGGCGGGAAAGTTAACTATGGCTACACCTTC.

The CDR3, as DNA: TGTGCCACTTGTAGGGACAGAGAAGAGACCCAGTACTTC. Protein sequence: CATCRDREETQYF. The chain is built from TRBV10-3 and TRBJ2-5, with 7 bases that match TRBD1. Germline CDR1 and CDR2: ENHRY and SYGVKD. This CDR3 has 13 residues. Unmatched junction bases numbered 8, after V lost 10 bases and J lost 3 bases.

The chain carries TRBV2 and TRBJ1-3, with D possibly matching TRBD1 (5 bases). The CDR3 totals 18 residues. From germline, CDR1 is SNHLY and CDR2 FYNNEI. The V and J ends lost 4 bases and 0 bases respectively, with 19 bases between them. The CDR3 is CASSVSAQGGSSGNTIYF. Written as DNA, the CDR3 is TGTGCCAGCAGTGTCAGTGCTCAGGGCGGTAGCTCTGGAAACACCATATATTTT.

In nucleotides, the CDR3 is TGTGCCAGCAGCCAAGGGGCTAATGAAAAACTGTTTTTT. Protein sequence: CASSQGANEKLFF. This chain links TRBV14 with TRBJ1-4; D is undetermined. CDR1 is SGHDN, CDR2 FVKESK, per germline. CDR3 length: 13 residues. V shed 1 base and J shed 3 bases, with 3 bases lying between them.

A single count supports this clone. The gene calls are TRBV29-1 and TRBJ1-1; 8 nucleotides line up with TRBD1. Germline assignment: CDR1 SQVTM and CDR2 ANQGSEA. The ends lost 3 bases at V and 0 bases at J; junction bases unmatched: 6. The length of the CDR3 is 15 residues. The CDR3 reads CSVDLTGGLNTEAFF. For the CDR3, the DNA is TGCAGCGTTGATTTAACAGGGGGACTGAACACTGAAGCTTTCTTT.

The rearrangement links TRBV5-4 to TRBJ2-5; 8 positions match TRBD2. CDR3 length equals 16 residues. The germline CDR1 and CDR2 sequences are SGHNT and YYREEE (reference sequence). The ends lost 0 bases at V and 2 bases at J; junction bases unmatched: 6. The DNA for the CDR3 is TGTGCCAGCAGCTTGGAGTGGCGGGGGGTACAAGAGACCCAGTACTTC. Its protein is CASSLEWRGVQETQYF.

The gene calls are TRBV30 and TRBJ2-5; no definite D call. The CDR3 extends over 10 amino acids. V gave up 0 bases and J gave up 5 bases, with 1 base separating them. Germline V CDR1 and CDR2: GTSNPN, SVGIG (reference sequence). Here the CDR3 reads CAWSVETQYF. The CDR3 nucleotides read TGTGCCTGGAGTGTCGAGACCCAGTACTTC. Full variable domain (rest looked up from reference TRBV30 and TRBJ2-5): SQTIHQWPATLVQPVGSPLSLECTVEGTSNPNLYWYRQAAGRGLQLLFYSVGIGQISSEVPQNLSASRPQDRQFILSSKKLLLSDSGFYLCAWSVETQYFGPGTRLLVL.